The 22 T cell receptor beta chains below come from one sample, sequenced in a study of blood T cell repertoires in COVID-19. Using immunoSEQ multiplex PCR, the repertoire was profiled, and TCRdb retains in-frame clones only, with some absent. The sample has 110,000 to 150,000 clones, 79% seen once; the top ten hold about 3.6%. The specimen was peripheral blood. Receptors were obtained from a man aged 55 to 70 with acute or convalescent COVID-19.

The CDR3 sequence: CSVLGSYEQYF. The CDR3, as DNA: TGCAGCGTGCTAGGTTCCTACGAGCAGTACTTC. V usage is TRBV29-1 and J usage is TRBJ2-7; D is uncertain. From germline, CDR1 is SQVTM and CDR2 ANQGSEA. Trimming took 6 bases from V and 1 from J, leaving 7 bases between them. The CDR3 spans 11 residues.

The CDR3 region is CASSFYTGSLDTEAFF. In nucleotides, the CDR3 is TGCGCCAGCAGCTTTTACACAGGGTCTTTGGACACTGAAGCTTTCTTT. The chain employs TRBV5-1 and TRBJ1-1; D is possibly TRBD1 (6 bases). The CDR3 spans 16 residues. Germline assignment: CDR1 SGHRS and CDR2 YFSETQ. V lost 2 bases to trimming and J lost 3 bases, with 17 bases between them.

The chain combines TRBV24-1 with TRBJ2-3; a weak D match, TRBD1 (6 bases). The CDR3 extends over 14 amino acids. CDR1 and CDR2 (germline): KGHDR, SFDVKD. V was cut by 3 bases and J by 4 bases, with 10 bases left in between. CDR3 region: CATSDVGGADTQYF. The CDR3 DNA sequence: TGTGCCACCAGTGATGTAGGGGGAGCAGATACGCAGTATTTT.

This clone was recorded a few times. This chain uses TRBV2 with TRBJ2-1; 7 bases map to TRBD2. J was trimmed by 8 bases and V by 0 bases; bases with no gene match: 7. Per germline, CDR1 SNHLY and CDR2 FYNNEI. CDR3 length: 15 residues. The CDR3 bases are TGTGCCAGCAGTGAAGCGCTTCTTGCGGGAGATGAGCAGTTCTTC. Amino acid sequence: CASSEALLAGDEQFF.

This chain links TRBV28 with TRBJ1-4; unclear D gene. V lost 4 bases, J lost 3 bases, and 27 bases lay in between. The CDR3 has 20 amino acids. Germline V gene lookup returns CDR1 MDHEN and CDR2 SYDVKM. The CDR3 loop is CASSSSVFPQSLQANEKLFF. The DNA of the CDR3 is TGTGCCAGCAGTTCCTCGGTCTTCCCCCAGTCCCTTCAGGCTAATGAAAAACTGTTTTTT.

V usage is TRBV19 and J usage is TRBJ1-2; TRBD1 aligns across 9 bases. V gave up 8 bases and J gave up 8 bases; unmatched junction bases: 9. The CDR3 length is 13 residues. Per the germline V gene, CDR1 is LNHDA and CDR2 is SQIVND (reference sequence). The CDR3 bases are TGTGCCAGTTCACCGGGACAGGGAGGCGGCTACACCTTC. Residues: CASSPGQGGGYTF.

This chain links TRBV3-1 (or the pseudogene TRBV3-2) with TRBJ1-4; 8 nucleotides align to TRBD1. Unmatched junction bases numbered 17, after V lost 6 bases and J lost 8 bases. The CDR3 length is 17 residues. Looked up from germline, CDR1 is LGHDT and CDR2 is YNNKEL (reference sequence). Here the CDR3 reads CASRGGFRGTGGEKLFF. The DNA of the CDR3 is TGTGCCAGCAGGGGAGGCTTTCGCGGGACAGGTGGGGAAAAACTGTTTTTT.

The chain uses TRBV5-6 and TRBJ2-3, with no clear D. The V end lost 0 bases, the J end lost 4 bases, and 6 bases lay between the germline ends. The CDR3 covers 13 residues. Germline CDR1 and CDR2: SGHDT and YYEEEE. The CDR3 region is CASSLGAADTQYF. In DNA form, the CDR3 reads TGTGCCAGCAGCTTGGGGGCTGCAGATACGCAGTATTTT.

CDR3: CASSFRGYGYTF. As DNA, the CDR3 is TGTGCCAGCAGTTTCAGGGGTTATGGCTACACCTTC. J is TRBJ1-2 and V is TRBV28; possibly TRBD1 for D (6 bases). The CDR3 length is 12 residues. Germline-derived CDR1 and CDR2 are MDHEN and SYDVKM. V was shortened by 3 bases and J by 5 bases, with 7 bases between the two germline ends.

The chain joins TRBV3-1 (or the pseudogene TRBV3-2) to TRBJ1-2; D is possibly TRBD1 (6 bases). There are 14 residues in the CDR3. In germline, CDR1 is LGHDT, CDR2 YNNKEL (reference sequence). V was shortened by 10 bases and J by 0 bases, with 15 bases between the two germline ends. In DNA, the CDR3 is TGTGCCACCAATACAGGGAGTACTAACTATGGCTACACCTTC. The encoded protein is CATNTGSTNYGYTF.

In this sample, this clone turned up once. V gene TRBV12-3 or TRBV12-4 combines with J gene TRBJ2-2; TRBD2 might be the D (6 bases). The CDR3 has 13 residues. V lost 6 bases and J 7 bases, leaving 12 bases between the germline ends. Here the CDR3 DNA reads TGTGCCAGCAGCCAGCGGGCTGGCGGGGAGCTGTTTTTT. Protein: CASSQRAGGELFF.

The chain joins TRBV11-2 to TRBJ1-2, with D perhaps TRBD1 (5 bases). CDR3 size: 15 residues. The germline CDR1 and CDR2 sequences are SGHAT and FQNNGV. Trimming left V 5 bases short and J 4 bases short, with 17 bases between. The CDR3 nucleotides are TGTGCCAGCAGCCGAGAAAGCCAGGGCAGCTATGGCTACACCTTC. Its protein is CASSRESQGSYGYTF.

Only a few counts were recorded for this clone. The genes are TRBV3-1 (or the pseudogene TRBV3-2) and TRBJ2-2; a weak D match, TRBD2 (6 bases). From germline, CDR1 is LGHDT and CDR2 YNNKEL (reference sequence). V lost 3 bases to trimming and J lost 7 bases, with 12 bases between them. This CDR3 contains 14 residues. The DNA for the CDR3 is TGTGCCAGCAGCCAGTATACTAGCAACGGGGAGCTGTTTTTT. Translation: CASSQYTSNGELFF.

The rearrangement joins TRBV4-2 to TRBJ2-5, with D perhaps matching TRBD2 (6 bases). CDR1 and CDR2 from the germline V gene are LGHNA and YNFKEQ. The CDR3 sequence is 15 residues long. The V end lost 4 bases, the J end lost 5 bases, and 17 bases lay between the germline ends. For the CDR3, the DNA is TGTGCCAGCAGCCCTGGGCGGGACCTGAAGGAGACCCAGTACTTC. Protein sequence: CASSPGRDLKETQYF.

This clone has just a few counts. This chain joins TRBV6-2 or TRBV6-3 and TRBJ2-1; a weak D match, TRBD2 (6 bases). The germline V gene has CDR1 MNHEY and CDR2 SVGEGT. The CDR3 runs to 13 residues. Trimming shortened V by 6 bases and J by 9 bases, and 15 bases separated the two germline ends. The CDR3 is CASSRDGGSEQFF. Written as DNA, the CDR3 is TGTGCCAGCAGCCGGGACGGGGGAAGTGAGCAGTTCTTC.

V gene TRBV29-1 combines with J gene TRBJ2-5, with D possibly being TRBD1 (6 bases). Deletions cut 4 bases from V and 1 base from J, with 7 bases between. The CDR3 has 12 residues. Germline V gives CDR1 SQVTM, CDR2 ANQGSEA. CDR3 loop: CSVGTVQETQYF. CDR3 DNA: TGCAGCGTTGGGACAGTCCAAGAGACCCAGTACTTC.

This chain links TRBV5-1 with TRBJ1-5; D is perhaps TRBD1 (5 bases). The CDR3 length is 15 residues. The germline V gene encodes CDR1 SGHRS and CDR2 YFSETQ. V lost 2 bases and J 2 bases, leaving 11 bases between the germline ends. The DNA of the CDR3 is TGCGCCAGCAGCTTAGCCGGGGGGGGCAATCAGCCCCAGCATTTT. It yields the protein CASSLAGGGNQPQHF.

J is TRBJ1-6 and V is TRBV7-2; no definite D call. CDR1 and CDR2 (germline): SGHTA, FQGNSA. V was pared by 5 bases and J by 8 bases, with 13 bases between. This CDR3 contains 14 residues. The CDR3: CASSAGYGYSPLHF. CDR3 in DNA: TGTGCCAGCAGCGCAGGATATGGGTATTCACCCCTCCACTTT. The full variable domain, rest sourced from reference TRBV7-2 and TRBJ1-6, is GAGVSQSPSNKVTEKGKDVELRCDPISGHTALYWYRQSLGQGLEFLIYFQGNSAPDKSGLPSDRFSAERTGGSVSTLTIQRTQQEDSAVYLCASSAGYGYSPLHFGNGTRLTVT.

The rearrangement joins TRBV6-2 or TRBV6-3 to TRBJ2-5; 7 bases line up with TRBD1. Germline V gene sequence: CDR1 MNHEY, CDR2 SVGEGT. The CDR3 sequence is 17 residues long. Unmatched junction bases numbered 12, after V lost 0 bases and J lost 5 bases. The CDR3 spells CASSYSGDSGMTETQYF. DNA for the CDR3: TGTGCCAGCAGTTACTCGGGGGACAGCGGCATGACGGAGACCCAGTACTTC.

The genes are TRBV15 and TRBJ2-1, with 7 bases that match TRBD1. Trimming removed 0 bases from V and 3 bases from J; junction bases left unmatched: 5. CDR3 length: 16 residues. Germline V lookup: CDR1 LNHNV, CDR2 YYDKDF (reference sequence). As DNA, the CDR3 is TGTGCCACCAGCAGAGATGGACAGGACTTCTACAATGAGCAGTTCTTC. Translating it yields CATSRDGQDFYNEQFF.

The chain recombines TRBV13 with TRBJ2-5, with 7 nucleotides matching TRBD1. Trimming took 5 bases from V and 5 from J; bases not matched to a gene: 8. CDR1 and CDR2 (germline): PRHDT, FYEKMQ (reference sequence). The CDR3 length is 14 residues. The CDR3 spells CASSHRGPGETQYF. The CDR3 DNA reads TGTGCCAGCAGCCACAGGGGCCCAGGGGAGACCCAGTACTTC.

The gene calls are TRBV2 and TRBJ1-2; 10 bases line up with TRBD1. Germline V gives CDR1 SNHLY, CDR2 FYNNEI. V dropped 7 bases and J dropped 3; count of bases not matched to a gene: 8. This CDR3 spans 15 amino acids. The CDR3 here is CASNLRQGADYGYTF. DNA for the CDR3: TGTGCCAGCAACCTAAGACAGGGGGCGGACTATGGCTACACCTTC.